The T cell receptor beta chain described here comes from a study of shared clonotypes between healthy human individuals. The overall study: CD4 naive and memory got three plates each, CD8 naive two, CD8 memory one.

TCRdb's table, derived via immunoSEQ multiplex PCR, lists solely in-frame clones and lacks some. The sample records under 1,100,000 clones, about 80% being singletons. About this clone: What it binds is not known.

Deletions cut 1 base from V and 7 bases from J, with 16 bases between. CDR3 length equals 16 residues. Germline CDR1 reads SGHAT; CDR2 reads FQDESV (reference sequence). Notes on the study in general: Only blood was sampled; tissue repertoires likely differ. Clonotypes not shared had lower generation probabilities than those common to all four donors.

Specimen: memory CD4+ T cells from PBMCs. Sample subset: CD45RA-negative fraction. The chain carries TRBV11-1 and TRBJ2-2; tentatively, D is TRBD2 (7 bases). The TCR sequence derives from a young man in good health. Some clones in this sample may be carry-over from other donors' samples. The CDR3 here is CASSLGAGARSGELFF. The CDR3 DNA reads TGTGCCAGCAGCTTAGGTGCGGGGGCGCGAAGCGGGGAGCTGTTTTTT.